These 14 T cell receptor beta chains were sequenced from one sample in a study of T cell responses to AZD1222 COVID-19 vaccine. Here immunoSEQ multiplex PCR was the method, and the copy in TCRdb shows in-frame clones only, minus some. The sample records 75,000 to 100,000 clones, 88% being singletons. The sample in question was peripheral blood, obtained on day 0 of AZD1222 vaccination. These receptors all come from an adult in good health.

This clone was seen a single time. This chain joins TRBV27 and TRBJ1-5, with unresolved D. Germline CDR1 reads MNHEY; CDR2 reads SMNVEV (reference sequence). CDR3 length: 15 amino acids. The V gene lost 6 bases and the J gene lost 0 bases, with 12 bases spanning the gap. CDR3 loop: CASRHLGDSNQPQHF. The CDR3 DNA reads as TGTGCCAGCAGACACCTTGGGGATAGCAATCAGCCCCAGCATTTT.

V gene TRBV6-5 combines with J gene TRBJ2-5; D unclear. The CDR3 runs to 13 residues. Germline V gene data show CDR1 as MNHEY and CDR2 as SVGAGI. V was shortened by 6 bases and J by 6 bases, with 14 bases between the two germline ends. The CDR3 DNA is TGTGCCAGCAGACGAAGGACCAAACAGACCCAGTACTTC. Its protein product is CASRRRTKQTQYF.

The V and J genes are TRBV24-1 and TRBJ2-1; a possible D gene is TRBD2 (7 bases). Germline lookup yields CDR1 KGHDR and CDR2 SFDVKD. V was clipped by 1 base and J by 8 bases, with 23 bases between them. The length of the CDR3 is 18 residues. The DNA of the CDR3 is TGTGCCACCAGTGATTTCGGGGCGGGGGCCGCCCGATTGCATGAGCAGTTCTTC. Its protein is CATSDFGAGAARLHEQFF.

V gene TRBV29-1 combines with J gene TRBJ2-7; no reliable D call. Per the germline V gene, CDR1 is SQVTM and CDR2 is ANQGSEA. V shed 0 bases and J shed 1 base, with 4 bases lying between them. This CDR3 is 12 amino acids long. The CDR3 region has the DNA TGCAGCGTTGAAGATCTGTCCTACGAGCAGTACTTC. This gives the protein CSVEDLSYEQYF.

The rearrangement links TRBV27 to TRBJ2-7, with 12 nucleotides matching TRBD2. Germline V CDR1 and CDR2: MNHEY, SMNVEV (reference sequence). V lost 7 bases and J lost 3; bases outside the gene matches: 7. The length of the CDR3 is 15 residues. The CDR3 protein is CASIQTSGSIYEQYF. The CDR3 region has the DNA TGTGCCAGCATCCAGACTAGCGGGAGTATCTACGAGCAGTACTTC.

This chain uses TRBV5-5 with TRBJ1-1; possible D gene TRBD1, 6 bases. The V and J ends lost 2 bases and 5 bases respectively, with 16 bases between them. The CDR3 runs to 15 residues. Germline CDR1 is SGHKS and CDR2 is YYEKEE (reference sequence). CDR3 in DNA: TGTGCCAGCAGCTTTTTCTTACAGGGTGGAACTGAAGCTTTCTTT. Its protein product is CASSFFLQGGTEAFF. Full variable domain (remainder filled in from reference TRBV5-5 and TRBJ1-1): DAGVTQSPTHLIKTRGQQVTLRCSPISGHKSVSWYQQVLGQGPQFIFQYYEKEERGRGNFPDRFSARQFPNYSSELNVNALLLGDSALYLCASSFFLQGGTEAFFGQGTRLTVV.

The chain uses TRBV6-5 and TRBJ2-1, with 9 bases fitting TRBD1. The CDR3 consists of 15 residues. Per the germline V gene, CDR1 is MNHEY and CDR2 is SVGAGI. The V segment lost 4 bases and the J segment 3 bases; nucleotides outside the gene matches: 4. As DNA, the CDR3 is TGTGCCAGCAGTTCCGGGACAGGGCGCTACAATGAGCAGTTCTTC. This sequence encodes CASSSGTGRYNEQFF.

The table lists this clone with a count of one. V usage is TRBV7-9 and J usage is TRBJ2-1; tentatively, D is TRBD2 (7 bases). Germline CDR1 is SEHNR and CDR2 is FQNEAQ (reference sequence). This CDR3 has 15 amino acids. V dropped 2 bases and J dropped 4 bases, with 12 bases sitting between them. The CDR3 sequence: CASSLSAGAYNEQFF. DNA of the CDR3: TGTGCCAGCAGCTTATCTGCGGGGGCATACAATGAGCAGTTCTTC.

The DNA for the CDR3 is TGTGCCAGCAGCGATAGGATAAAGAACACTGAAGCTTTCTTT. Translated: CASSDRIKNTEAFF. The V gene is TRBV2, the J gene TRBJ1-1, with D unclear. The CDR3 length is 14 residues. V lost 6 bases to trimming and J lost 1 base, with 12 bases between them. CDR1 SNHLY and CDR2 FYNNEI come from the germline V gene.

The rearrangement uses TRBV28 and TRBJ1-1, with TRBD1 matching over 7 bases. Germline V CDR1 and CDR2: MDHEN, SYDVKM. This CDR3 has 12 amino acids. Trimming at V came to 5 bases and at J to 10 bases, leaving 7 bases not matched to a gene. The CDR3 is CASSNRGWGAFF. CDR3 coding DNA: TGTGCCAGCAGTAACAGGGGCTGGGGAGCTTTCTTT.

The CDR3 region has the DNA TGTGCCAGCAAAGGGGGTTATACTAAGCACGAGCAGTACTTC. Encoded protein: CASKGGYTKHEQYF. The chain joins TRBV6-6 to TRBJ2-7; TRBD1 might be the D (6 bases). CDR1 MNHNY and CDR2 SVGAGI come from the germline V gene (reference sequence). The CDR3 loop spans 14 amino acids. Between the trimmed V and J ends, which lost 7 bases and 5 bases, there was a span of 18 bases.

The chain employs TRBV15 and TRBJ2-7, with 10 bases identical to TRBD2. Germline lookup yields CDR1 LNHNV and CDR2 YYDKDF (reference sequence). The trim removed 4 bases at V and 2 bases at J, leaving 5 bases unmatched. The CDR3 has 15 amino acids. CDR3 DNA: TGTGCCACCAGCAAGTCGAGCGGGAGGGCCTACGAGCAGTACTTC. Protein sequence: CATSKSSGRAYEQYF.

The chain uses TRBV28 and TRBJ2-1; 13 bases line up with TRBD2. The CDR3 length is 19 residues. After removal of 5 bases from V and 5 bases from J, the junction contained 15 bases not matched to a gene. Germline V CDR1 and CDR2: MDHEN, SYDVKM. CDR3 loop: CASSPYIGPGTSGNNEQFF. The CDR3 bases are TGTGCCAGCAGTCCCTATATAGGCCCCGGGACTAGCGGGAACAATGAGCAGTTCTTC.

This rearrangement joins TRBV27 to TRBJ2-7, with 8 bases that match TRBD1. This CDR3 is built from 13 residues. Germline lookup yields CDR1 MNHEY and CDR2 SMNVEV (reference sequence). The J segment lost 3 bases and the V segment lost 6 bases, leaving 4 bases of the junction unmatched. CDR3 protein: CASSRGQGYEQYF. CDR3 bases: TGTGCCAGCAGCCGAGGACAGGGCTACGAGCAGTACTTC.